This TCR beta chain was sequenced for a study of PD-1 blockade in classical Hodgkin lymphoma. The overall study: The study gave patients nivolumab 3 mg/kg intravenously every 2 weeks.

Germline loops: CDR1 MRHNA, CDR2 SNTAGT. With 2 bases clipped from V and 4 bases from J, the junction kept 3 bases outside the gene matches. This CDR3 spans 16 amino acids. Findings of the study overall: Sources of repertoire differences remain undefined, possibly disease activity or prior therapy. Complete responders entered with baseline diversity on par with newly diagnosed patients, the results showed. CD4+ TCR diversity climbed significantly by C4D1, unlike CD8+ TCR diversity.

Repertoires were generated with immunoSEQ multiplex PCR, while TCRdb's copy carries only in-frame clones and drops some. The sample yields about 62,000 clones, more than 70% seen once. All patients relapsed after autologous stem cell transplantation, and brentuximab vedotin exposure varied. With respect to this clone: Antigen: not known.

Sequencing used peripheral blood mononuclear cells (PBMCs), obtained at baseline. The receptor's source is a human donor with classical Hodgkin lymphoma. The V gene is TRBV6-4, the J gene TRBJ2-7; TRBD2 agrees at 15 bases. CDR3 residues: CASSDRTSGGEYEQYF. The CDR3 nucleotides are TGTGCCAGCAGTGACCGGACTAGCGGGGGGGAATACGAGCAGTACTTC.